Shown below are 11 T cell receptor beta chains from a single sample sequenced in a study of blood T cell repertoires in COVID-19. Repertoires were generated with immunoSEQ multiplex PCR, while TCRdb's copy carries only in-frame clones and drops some. The data hold 75,000 to 100,000 clones, with approximately 82% observed a single time. The sample taken for sequencing was peripheral blood. Receptor source: a human donor in a cohort sampled during active COVID-19.

This clone is a singleton in its sample. This sequence joins TRBV4-3 and TRBJ2-5; 7 bases agree with TRBD2. This CDR3 contains 15 residues. The V segment lost 4 bases and the J segment 0 bases; nucleotides outside the gene matches: 5. In germline, CDR1 is LGHNA, CDR2 YSLEER. For the CDR3, the DNA is TGCGCCAGCAGCCGAGGGCGGGGGTACCAAGAGACCCAGTACTTC. The encoded protein is CASSRGRGYQETQYF.

This clone has a single count. This sequence joins TRBV5-1 and TRBJ2-5; 11 bases are a match to TRBD2. CDR1 is SGHRS, CDR2 YFSETQ, per germline. Trimming at V came to 0 bases and at J to 2 bases, leaving 6 bases not matched to a gene. The CDR3 extends over 17 amino acids. DNA of the CDR3: TGCGCCAGCAGCTTGGCCCTAGCGGGAGGTGGGCAAGAGACCCAGTACTTC. This translates into CASSLALAGGGQETQYF.

The genes are TRBV30 and TRBJ2-5; a possible D gene is TRBD2 (5 bases). V lost 2 bases, J lost 4 bases, and 17 bases lay in between. The CDR3 is made up of 15 amino acids. The germline gives CDR1 GTSNPN, CDR2 SVGIG (reference sequence). The CDR3 protein is CAWSSGITLSETQYF. As DNA, the CDR3 is TGTGCCTGGAGTTCGGGGATCACCCTGTCAGAGACCCAGTACTTC.

V usage is TRBV28 and J usage is TRBJ2-3; D not resolved. V lost 8 bases, J lost 0 bases, and 9 bases lay in between. The CDR3 spans 13 residues. From germline, CDR1 is MDHEN and CDR2 SYDVKM. CDR3: CASGPVSTDTQYF. CDR3 DNA sequence: TGTGCCAGCGGGCCAGTAAGCACAGATACGCAGTATTTT.

This chain links TRBV6-5 with TRBJ1-5; 8 bases fit TRBD1. The junction had 3 bases not matched to a gene; V was cut back by 5 bases and J by 3 bases. Germline V gives CDR1 MNHEY, CDR2 SVGAGI. This CDR3 has 14 residues. For the CDR3, the DNA is TGTGCCAGCAGTCCGACAGGGGACAATCAGCCCCAGCATTTT. Translated: CASSPTGDNQPQHF.

The chain couples TRBV9 to TRBJ2-1; 7 bases align to TRBD2. Looked up from germline, CDR1 is SGDLS and CDR2 is YYNGEE. The trim removed 0 bases at V and 4 bases at J, leaving 7 bases unmatched. The CDR3 totals 16 residues. The CDR3 is CASSVDGGGTYNEQFF. The CDR3, as DNA: TGTGCCAGCAGCGTAGACGGCGGGGGTACATACAATGAGCAGTTCTTC. Based on the CDR3 plus reference TRBV9 and TRBJ2-1, the full variable domain is DSGVTQTPKHLITATGQRVTLRCSPRSGDLSVYWYQQSLDQGLQFLIQYYNGEERAKGNILERFSAQQFPDLHSELNLSSLELGDSALYFCASSVDGGGTYNEQFFGPGTRLTVL.

The CDR3 DNA is TGTGCCCTACGGTCGCTAGTAGGTACAGATACGCAGTATTTT. Its protein product is CALRSLVGTDTQYF. The rearrangement joins TRBV28 to TRBJ2-3; D gene uncertain. Trimming stripped 11 bases from V and 3 bases from J, with 18 bases between. The CDR3 has 14 amino acids. The germline CDR1 and CDR2 sequences are MDHEN and SYDVKM. Combining the CDR3 with reference TRBV28 and TRBJ2-3 gives the whole variable domain DVKVTQSSRYLVKRTGEKVFLECVQDMDHENMFWYRQDPGLGLRLIYFSYDVKMKEKGDIPEGYSVSREKKERFSLILESASTNQTSMYLCALRSLVGTDTQYFGPGTRLTVL.

The V gene is TRBV7-8, the J gene TRBJ2-7; D may be TRBD2 (6 bases). This CDR3 region has 12 residues. V was shortened by 5 bases and J by 4 bases, with 9 bases between the two germline ends. Germline CDR1 and CDR2: SGHVS and FQNEAQ. The DNA of the CDR3 is TGTGCCAGCAGCCCCGCGGGGTACGAGCAGTACTTC. The encoded protein is CASSPAGYEQYF.

This clone was picked up one time. CDR3 in DNA: TGTGCCAGCAGTTTGGGACAGGGGGATGGCTACACCTTC. Translation: CASSLGQGDGYTF. The V and J genes are TRBV28 and TRBJ1-2; TRBD1 matches 11 bases. Germline assignment: CDR1 MDHEN and CDR2 SYDVKM. The junction had 0 bases not matched to a gene; V was cut back by 3 bases and J by 6 bases. The CDR3 has 13 amino acids.

CDR3 DNA sequence: TGTGCCAGCACCAATACAGGGGCCAATCAGCCCCAGCATTTT. It translates to CASTNTGANQPQHF. The chain links TRBV28 to TRBJ1-5, with TRBD1 matching 7 bases. CDR1 is MDHEN, CDR2 SYDVKM, per germline. CDR3 length: 14 residues. J lost 3 bases, V lost 7 bases, and 6 bases had no gene match.

This clone showed up just a few times. The genes are TRBV5-6 and TRBJ2-7, with D tentatively TRBD2 (5 bases). The CDR3 runs 16 residues. The germline gives CDR1 SGHDT, CDR2 YYEEEE. V was clipped by 4 bases and J by 0 bases, with 17 bases between them. In nucleotides, the CDR3 is TGTGCCAGCAGCCCCTTGGGAAGGGAGAGCTCCTACGAGCAGTACTTC. It encodes CASSPLGRESSYEQYF.